One sample yielded the 18 T cell receptor beta chains listed below, sequenced in a study of blood T cell repertoires in COVID-19. Generated by immunoSEQ multiplex PCR, the TCRdb table keeps only in-frame clones and is missing some. The table includes nearly 90,000 clones, about 87% detected once. Sequencing was done on a sample of peripheral blood. All receptors derive from a man in his 60s with acute or convalescent COVID-19.

The V call is TRBV29-1, the J call TRBJ2-7; possible D gene TRBD1, 5 bases. Trimming left V 8 bases short and J 0 bases short, with 11 bases between. This CDR3 comprises 12 residues. The germline V gene has CDR1 SQVTM and CDR2 ANQGSEA. The CDR3 region is CSSFDSSYEQYF. The CDR3 DNA reads TGCAGCAGTTTCGACAGCTCCTACGAGCAGTACTTC.

The chain links TRBV2 to TRBJ2-1; 11 nucleotides match TRBD1. V lost 6 bases to trimming and J lost 1 base; unmatched junction nucleotides: 8. Germline V lookup: CDR1 SNHLY, CDR2 FYNNEI. There are 17 residues in the CDR3. Here the CDR3 DNA reads TGTGCCAGCAGCGGCGGACAGGGGGCAGGATCCTACAATGAGCAGTTCTTC. As protein: CASSGGQGAGSYNEQFF.

This clone appeared once. The chain recombines TRBV24-1 with TRBJ2-1; no firm D call. This CDR3 region has 13 residues. V was pared by 4 bases and J by 10 bases, with 13 bases between. In germline, CDR1 is KGHDR, CDR2 SFDVKD. The CDR3 nucleotides are TGTGCCACCAGTGAGTCCGGTGCTAACGAGCAGTTCTTC. This sequence encodes CATSESGANEQFF.

The chain employs TRBV7-2 and TRBJ1-4, with 9 nucleotides matching TRBD1. The J segment lost 8 bases and the V segment lost 4 bases, leaving 5 bases of the junction unmatched. The CDR3 covers 14 residues. In germline, CDR1 is SGHTA, CDR2 FQGNSA. The CDR3 is CASSSTGGVEKLFF. The CDR3 DNA reads as TGTGCCAGCAGCTCCACAGGGGGCGTGGAAAAACTGTTTTTT.

This clone occurred a few times. The CDR3 coding sequence is TGTGCCAGCAGCGTAGGAAGCGTTCAGGAGACCCAGTACTTC. Its protein is CASSVGSVQETQYF. The chain uses TRBV9 and TRBJ2-5; D gene uncertain. V lost 0 bases, J lost 5 bases, and 11 bases lay in between. This CDR3 spans 14 amino acids. Per the germline V gene, CDR1 is SGDLS and CDR2 is YYNGEE.

The chain links TRBV5-1 to TRBJ1-4; D may be TRBD1 (6 bases). CDR1 is SGHRS, CDR2 YFSETQ, per germline. This CDR3 comprises 15 residues. V was clipped by 4 bases and J by 7 bases, with 17 bases between them. The CDR3 DNA reads TGCGCCAGCAGCGGAAAACAGGGAACCGGTGAAAAACTGTTTTTT. Amino acid sequence: CASSGKQGTGEKLFF.

V is TRBV6-1 and J is TRBJ1-2; 7 nucleotides agree with TRBD1. The CDR3 covers 14 residues. The J segment lost 2 bases and the V segment lost 2 bases, leaving 2 bases of the junction unmatched. The germline V gene encodes CDR1 MNHNS and CDR2 SASEGT. CDR3 in DNA: TGTGCCAGCAGTGAACCGGGACAGAACTATGGCTACACCTTC. Its translation: CASSEPGQNYGYTF.

The genes are TRBV6-5 and TRBJ1-1; D is uncertain. Per the germline V gene, CDR1 is MNHEY and CDR2 is SVGAGI. This CDR3 spans 14 amino acids. V was shortened by 8 bases and J by 0 bases, with 13 bases between the two germline ends. CDR3 in amino acids: CASLKNRVNTEAFF. The CDR3 DNA sequence: TGTGCCAGCTTAAAGAACAGAGTGAACACTGAAGCTTTCTTT.

The chain joins TRBV18 to TRBJ1-4; D uncertain. This CDR3 has 13 residues. V lost 3 bases and J lost 13, with 15 bases in between. CDR1 is KGHSH and CDR2 is LQKENI in the germline V gene. Here the CDR3 DNA reads TGTGCCAGCTCACCGGCCGCCGAGGAGGGACTGTTTTTT. As protein: CASSPAAEEGLFF.

This clone was seen more than once but under ten times. The genes are TRBV19 and TRBJ2-7, with 7 bases aligning to TRBD1. V dropped 5 bases and J dropped 3; count of bases not matched to a gene: 7. CDR1 is LNHDA and CDR2 is SQIVND in the germline V gene (reference sequence). CDR3 length: 14 residues. The CDR3 spells CASSRQGVGYEQYF. In DNA form, the CDR3 reads TGTGCCAGTAGTCGACAGGGAGTGGGCTACGAGCAGTACTTC.

The rearrangement joins TRBV10-3 to TRBJ2-5; maybe TRBD2 (5 bases). This CDR3 is 13 amino acids long. Trimming took 6 bases from V and 2 from J, leaving 10 bases between them. In germline, CDR1 is ENHRY, CDR2 SYGVKD. DNA for the CDR3: TGTGCCATCAGCGCGGGTTCACAAGAGACCCAGTACTTC. This encodes CAISAGSQETQYF.

The chain is built from TRBV7-8 and TRBJ1-2; D remains unclear. This CDR3 contains 14 residues. Trimming removed 1 base at V and 4 bases at J, with 10 bases between. Germline V CDR1 and CDR2: SGHVS, FQNEAQ. The CDR3 loop is CASSLELEIYGYTF. In nucleotides, the CDR3 is TGTGCCAGCAGCTTAGAGCTAGAGATCTATGGCTACACCTTC.

The rearrangement joins TRBV5-1 to TRBJ1-2; D ambiguous. Per the germline V gene, CDR1 is SGHRS and CDR2 is YFSETQ. V lost 4 bases to trimming and J lost 5 bases, with 9 bases between them. The CDR3 totals 12 residues. The DNA for the CDR3 is TGCGCCAGCAGCCCCGACAAGTATGGCTACACCTTC. This translates into CASSPDKYGYTF.

The chain carries TRBV3-1 (or the pseudogene TRBV3-2) and TRBJ1-4, with TRBD1 matching 7 bases. The CDR3 is 18 residues long. Germline CDR1 LGHDT, CDR2 YNNKEL (reference sequence). The junction had 10 bases not matched to a gene; V was cut back by 0 bases and J by 3 bases. CDR3 bases: TGTGCCAGCAGCCAAGATACGGGACAGCTTCTCGCTAATGAAAAACTGTTTTTT. Translation: CASSQDTGQLLANEKLFF.

The rearrangement uses TRBV7-8 and TRBJ1-6, with D unresolved. The germline V gene has CDR1 SGHVS and CDR2 FQNEAQ. The ends were cut back, 3 bases at V and 0 bases at J, with 6 bases in the middle. This CDR3 contains 15 residues. CDR3 sequence (DNA): TGTGCCAGCAGCTTCCCGAGCTCCTATAATTCACCCCTCCACTTT. The encoded protein is CASSFPSSYNSPLHF.

This chain joins TRBV2 and TRBJ2-2; 9 bases are shared with TRBD1. The CDR3 has 16 amino acids. Germline lookup yields CDR1 SNHLY and CDR2 FYNNEI. The V gene end was trimmed by 5 bases and the J gene end by 2 bases; junction bases not matched to a gene: 6. The CDR3 loop is CASSQQGAINTGELFF. The CDR3 DNA follows: TGTGCCAGCAGTCAACAGGGGGCTATAAACACCGGGGAGCTGTTTTTT.

This rearrangement joins TRBV5-1 to TRBJ1-2; TRBD1 agrees at 10 bases. The J segment lost 8 bases and the V segment lost 1 base, leaving 8 bases of the junction unmatched. The CDR3 is 15 amino acids. CDR1 is SGHRS, CDR2 YFSETQ, per germline. CDR3 sequence: CASSLTGQGIWGYTF. CDR3 bases: TGCGCCAGCAGCTTGACGGGACAGGGGATTTGGGGCTACACCTTC.

The V gene is TRBV5-1, the J gene TRBJ1-1; D may be TRBD1 (5 bases). CDR1 and CDR2 (germline): SGHRS, YFSETQ. The V end was cut by 4 bases, the J end by 0 bases, with 25 bases between. The CDR3 has 19 residues. The CDR3 DNA reads as TGCGCCAGCAGCCAAGGAGGAGGGCGGACACACTACTTGAACACTGAAGCTTTCTTT. This codes for CASSQGGGRTHYLNTEAFF.